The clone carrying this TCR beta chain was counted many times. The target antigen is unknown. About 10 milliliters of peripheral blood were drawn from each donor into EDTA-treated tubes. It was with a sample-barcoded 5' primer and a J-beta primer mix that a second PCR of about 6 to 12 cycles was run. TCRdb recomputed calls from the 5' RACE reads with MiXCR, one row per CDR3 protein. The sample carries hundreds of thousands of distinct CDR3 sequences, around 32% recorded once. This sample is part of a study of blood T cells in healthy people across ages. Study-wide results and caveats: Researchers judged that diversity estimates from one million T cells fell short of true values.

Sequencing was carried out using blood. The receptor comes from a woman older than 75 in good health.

The CDR3 bases are TGCAGTGTACGGGAGAGGGGCTATGGCTACACCTTC. It translates to CSVRERGYGYTF. The chain has TRBV20-1 and TRBJ1-2, with a tentative D call TRBD1 (5 bases). The CDR3 is made up of 12 amino acids. Germline V lookup: CDR1 DFQATT, CDR2 SNEGSKA (reference sequence). V lost 7 bases and J 4 bases, leaving 13 bases between the germline ends.